Below are 21 T cell receptor beta chains sequenced from a single sample in a study of cytomegalovirus exposure and HLA in healthy donors. Amplification used 60 Vbeta primers and 13 Jbeta primers. Repertoires were generated with immunoSEQ multiplex PCR, while TCRdb's copy carries only in-frame clones and drops some. The sample records about 190,000 clones, almost 85% being singletons. The material sequenced was PBMCs. These receptor sequences come from a boy aged 10-17 years in good health and CMV-seronegative.

This chain uses TRBV6-4 with TRBJ1-5; the D is unclear. V lost 5 bases and J 3 bases, leaving 8 bases between the germline ends. This CDR3 contains 13 residues. The germline gives CDR1 MRHNA, CDR2 SNTAGT. CDR3 region: CASSPDYNQPQHF. The CDR3 region has the DNA TGTGCCAGCAGTCCGGACTACAATCAGCCCCAGCATTTT.

The chain is built from TRBV9 and TRBJ1-2; D perhaps matches TRBD1 (5 bases). Germline V gives CDR1 SGDLS, CDR2 YYNGEE. V lost 0 bases to trimming and J lost 8 bases, with 14 bases between them. The CDR3 has 14 amino acids. The CDR3 protein is CASSVAPRDWGYTF. CDR3 DNA: TGTGCCAGCAGCGTAGCCCCCAGGGATTGGGGCTACACCTTC.

J is TRBJ2-1 and V is TRBV6-4; TRBD2 matches at 14 bases. V was clipped by 4 bases and J by 7 bases; unmatched bases: 3. CDR1 MRHNA and CDR2 SNTAGT come from the germline V gene. This CDR3 region has 15 residues. The DNA of the CDR3 is TGTGCCAGCAGTGGACTAGCGGGGGGGGGAAATGAGCAGTTCTTC. Its translation: CASSGLAGGGNEQFF.

This chain connects TRBV7-2 to TRBJ1-1; possible D gene TRBD1, 5 bases. The CDR3 extends over 14 amino acids. Germline V gene sequence: CDR1 SGHTA, CDR2 FQGNSA. Trimming left V 2 bases short and J 5 bases short, with 12 bases between. The CDR3 bases are TGTGCCAGCAGCTTAAGTGGGGCGAGAACTGAAGCTTTCTTT. Translation: CASSLSGARTEAFF.

The table lists this clone with a count of one. CDR3 in amino acids: CASSQGLAGLVYNEQFF. CDR3 bases: TGTGCCAGCAGCCAAGGACTAGCGGGTTTAGTCTACAATGAGCAGTTCTTC. V is TRBV4-2 and J is TRBJ2-1; the match to TRBD2 covers 10 bases. V lost 1 base to trimming and J lost 3 bases; unmatched junction nucleotides: 6. The CDR3 runs to 17 residues. Germline CDR1 is LGHNA and CDR2 is YNFKEQ.

The table lists this clone with a count of one. This chain uses TRBV7-9 with TRBJ1-1; 11 bases align to TRBD1. Germline V gives CDR1 SEHNR, CDR2 FQNEAQ (reference sequence). The length of the CDR3 is 14 residues. The V segment lost 5 bases and the J segment 5 bases; nucleotides outside the gene matches: 4. As DNA, the CDR3 is TGTGCCAGCAGCCCAGGACAGGGGGCGACTGAAGCTTTCTTT. Its protein product is CASSPGQGATEAFF.

For this clone: The junction and the germline gene differ at one end; a read error may be behind it. V usage is TRBV7-9 and J usage is TRBJ1-5; TRBD1 might be the D (6 bases). CDR3 length: 13 amino acids. Per the germline V gene, CDR1 is SEHNR and CDR2 is FQNEAQ (reference sequence). The CDR3 bases are TGTTCCAGCAGCTTAGTTACAGGGCAGCCCCAGCATTTT. This encodes CSSSLVTGQPQHF.

The rearrangement uses TRBV19 and TRBJ1-5, with TRBD1 matching over 9 bases. The CDR3 is 16 residues long. The J segment lost 5 bases and the V segment lost 3 bases, leaving 8 bases of the junction unmatched. From germline, CDR1 is LNHDA and CDR2 SQIVND (reference sequence). The CDR3 DNA follows: TGTGCCAGTAGTATTCAAAACAGGGGGCCGTATCAGCCCCAGCATTTT. Its protein is CASSIQNRGPYQPQHF.

The chain links TRBV6-1 to TRBJ2-3; 8 bases map to TRBD2. The germline V gene encodes CDR1 MNHNS and CDR2 SASEGT. V trimming: 5 bases; J trimming: 3 bases; junction bases outside the gene matches: 7. The CDR3 totals 15 residues. This CDR3 reads CASSRLAIRTDTQYF. CDR3 nucleotide sequence: TGTGCCAGCAGTCGACTAGCGATACGTACAGATACGCAGTATTTT.

The J gene is TRBJ2-5, the V gene TRBV29-1; 8 nucleotides line up with TRBD2. V lost 0 bases to trimming and J lost 0 bases; unmatched junction nucleotides: 6. This CDR3 is 16 amino acids long. In germline, CDR1 is SQVTM, CDR2 ANQGSEA. CDR3 loop: CSVEDHTSGYQETQYF. DNA of the CDR3: TGCAGCGTTGAAGATCATACTAGCGGTTACCAAGAGACCCAGTACTTC.

J is TRBJ2-5 and V is TRBV7-9; the match to TRBD2 covers 7 bases. The J segment lost 5 bases and the V segment lost 5 bases, leaving 11 bases of the junction unmatched. The CDR3 loop spans 15 amino acids. The germline CDR1 and CDR2 sequences are SEHNR and FQNEAQ (reference sequence). The CDR3 DNA is TGTGCCAGCAGCATACCTAGCGGCGTTATGGAGACCCAGTACTTC. Its protein is CASSIPSGVMETQYF.

The chain links TRBV7-8 to TRBJ2-3, with unresolved D. V lost 2 bases and J 7 bases, leaving 10 bases between the germline ends. The CDR3 spans 13 residues. Germline loops: CDR1 SGHVS, CDR2 FQNEAQ. The CDR3: CASSLMETHTQYF. The CDR3 region has the DNA TGTGCCAGCAGCTTAATGGAGACCCATACGCAGTATTTT.

The chain links TRBV5-1 to TRBJ1-4; a possible D gene is TRBD1 (6 bases). CDR1 and CDR2 from the germline V gene are SGHRS and YFSETQ. With 4 bases removed from V and 3 bases from J, the gap between germline ends came to 19 bases. This CDR3 comprises 17 residues. The CDR3 reads CASSRQGKSMSNEKLFF. CDR3 sequence (DNA): TGCGCCAGCAGCCGGCAGGGGAAAAGTATGTCTAATGAAAAACTGTTTTTT. Using reference TRBV5-1 and TRBJ1-4 for the parts outside the CDR3, the full variable domain is KAGVTQTPRYLIKTRGQQVTLSCSPISGHRSVSWYQQTPGQGLQFLFEYFSETQRNKGNFPGRFSGRQFSNSRSEMNVSTLELGDSALYLCASSRQGKSMSNEKLFFGSGTQLSVL.

About this clone itself: At one end, the junction sequence differs from germline, possibly due to a read error. V gene TRBV7-9 combines with J gene TRBJ2-4; perhaps TRBD2 as D (6 bases). Germline CDR1 and CDR2: SEHNR and FQNEAQ (reference sequence). The CDR3 has 18 amino acids. As DNA, the CDR3 is TGTTCCAGCAGCGGGTACCTTGGCGGGGAGAGGGCCAAAAACATTCAGTACTTC. Translated: CSSSGYLGGERAKNIQYF.

The chain couples TRBV7-2 to TRBJ2-7; 10 nucleotides align to TRBD2. With 5 bases clipped from V and 7 bases from J, the junction kept 14 bases outside the gene matches. Germline-derived CDR1 and CDR2 are SGHTA and FQGNSA. CDR3 length: 16 amino acids. CDR3 nucleotides: TGTGCCAGCAGCCCCCAGAGCGGGGGGGGAAGGGGGGAGCAGTACTTC. Translated: CASSPQSGGGRGEQYF.

This clone appeared a single time. The chain recombines TRBV5-4 with TRBJ2-1; D is possibly TRBD2 (5 bases). CDR3 size: 13 residues. CDR1 and CDR2 from the germline V gene are SGHNT and YYREEE (reference sequence). V lost 2 bases, J lost 3 bases, and 6 bases lay in between. The CDR3 DNA reads TGTGCCAGCAGCTTAGGACTCTACAATGAGCAGTTCTTC. Its protein product is CASSLGLYNEQFF.

This clone was observed a handful of times. The chain recombines TRBV5-1 with TRBJ1-1; D unresolved. Deletions cut 0 bases from V and 0 bases from J, with 6 bases between. This CDR3 spans 14 amino acids. CDR1 SGHRS and CDR2 YFSETQ come from the germline V gene. The CDR3 region is CASSLASVNTEAFF. The CDR3 DNA sequence: TGCGCCAGCAGCTTGGCTTCGGTGAACACTGAAGCTTTCTTT.

The chain combines TRBV4-3 with TRBJ1-1; D not certain. The germline gives CDR1 LGHNA, CDR2 YSLEER. The CDR3 sequence is 15 residues long. V was clipped by 1 base and J by 6 bases, with 15 bases between them. The CDR3 DNA follows: TGCGCCAGCAGCCAAGTTACAAGACCGAGCGCTGAAGCTTTCTTT. Its translation is CASSQVTRPSAEAFF.

This clone showed up just once. This chain uses TRBV7-2 with TRBJ1-2; TRBD1 is a possible D gene (6 bases). Germline V gene sequence: CDR1 SGHTA, CDR2 FQGNSA. The CDR3 extends over 13 amino acids. V gave up 3 bases and J gave up 8 bases, with 13 bases separating them. The DNA of the CDR3 is TGTGCCAGCAGCTTGAAACAGGGTCTCGGCTACACCTTC. Encoded protein: CASSLKQGLGYTF.

The rearrangement joins TRBV1 to TRBJ2-6; the table's D gene call, TRBD2, was not cross checked with the DNA. TRBV1 is classified as a pseudogene. CDR3 size: 21 residues. CDR3: CTSSQDQGLREYPGGANVLTF. In DNA form, the CDR3 reads TGCACCAGCAGCCAAGATCAGGGGCTGCGGGAGTACCCGGGAGGGGCCAACGTCCTGACTTTC.

The V gene is TRBV7-2, the J gene TRBJ2-1; 11 bases agree with TRBD2. This CDR3 is 18 amino acids long. The V segment lost 5 bases and the J segment 2 bases; nucleotides outside the gene matches: 11. Germline CDR1 is SGHTA and CDR2 is FQGNSA. DNA of the CDR3: TGTGCCAGCAGCCCCACCGTAGCGGGGGGGCGAACCTACAATGAGCAGTTCTTC. The encoded protein is CASSPTVAGGRTYNEQFF.